This is a list of T cell receptor beta chains from one sample in a study of technical replicates of blood from a handful of donors. Here immunoSEQ multiplex PCR was the method, and the copy in TCRdb shows in-frame clones only, minus some. The table includes over 55,000 clones, about 89% detected once. Sequencing used PBMCs. These receptors were collected from a human donor in good health. Some clones in this sample may be carry-over from other donors' samples. CDR3s include the opening cysteine and the closing phenylalanine or tryptophan. The order of the fields is CDR3 protein, CDR3 DNA, clone size, V gene, J gene, D gene. The D gene is left open where the match is weak. A row's size may be missing; if present it is once, few, many or a size class.

CDR3aa: CASSVLGGGHTEAFF; CDR3nt: TGTGCCAGCAGTGTACTGGGGGGTGGGCACACTGAAGCTTTCTTT; abundance: .; v_gene: TRBV6-6; j_gene: TRBJ1-1; d_gene: .
CDR3aa: CASSGTRRPGDTQYF; CDR3nt: TGTGCCAGCTCCGGGACTAGGCGCCCGGGGGATACGCAGTATTTT; abundance: .; v_gene: TRBV7-8; j_gene: TRBJ2-3; d_gene: TRBD2
CDR3aa: CASSLLAGPRAGELFF; CDR3nt: TGTGCCAGCAGCTTATTAGCGGGGCCAAGGGCCGGGGAGCTGTTTTTT; abundance: .; v_gene: TRBV5-6; j_gene: TRBJ2-2; d_gene: TRBD2
CDR3aa: CASSPRTGRISGNTIYF; CDR3nt: TGTGCCAGCAGCCCCCGGACAGGGAGGATCTCTGGAAACACCATATATTTT; abundance: once; v_gene: TRBV11-2; j_gene: TRBJ1-3; d_gene: TRBD1
CDR3aa: CASSTHVGRLAGEASSYNEQFF; CDR3nt: TGTGCCAGCAGCACCCACGTCGGCAGACTAGCGGGAGAGGCCAGCTCCTACAATGAGCAGTTCTTC; abundance: .; v_gene: TRBV7-3; j_gene: TRBJ2-1; d_gene: TRBD2
CDR3aa: CASSYYGRSSYNEQFF; CDR3nt: TGTGCCAGCAGTTACTATGGGAGGAGCTCCTACAATGAGCAGTTCTTC; abundance: .; v_gene: TRBV6-5; j_gene: TRBJ2-1; d_gene: .
CDR3aa: CASSYSAGGNQPQHF; CDR3nt: TGTGCCAGCAGTTACTCAGCAGGGGGGAATCAGCCCCAGCATTTT; abundance: .; v_gene: TRBV6-6; j_gene: TRBJ1-5; d_gene: TRBD1
CDR3aa: CASRSEDRVSGANVLTF; CDR3nt: TGTGCCAGTAGGTCGGAGGACAGGGTCTCTGGGGCCAACGTCCTGACTTTC; abundance: once; v_gene: TRBV19; j_gene: TRBJ2-6; d_gene: TRBD1
CDR3aa: CASSIVGGGAYNEQFF; CDR3nt: TGTGCCAGTAGTATAGTGGGCGGGGGGGCCTACAATGAGCAGTTCTTC; abundance: .; v_gene: TRBV19; j_gene: TRBJ2-1; d_gene: TRBD2
CDR3aa: CASSYGVENIQYF; CDR3nt: TGTGCCAGCAGTTACGGGGTAGAAAACATTCAGTACTTC; abundance: .; v_gene: TRBV25-1; j_gene: TRBJ2-4; d_gene: .
CDR3aa: CASRPTTGTYEQYF; CDR3nt: TGTGCCAGCAGACCAACTACAGGGACCTACGAGCAGTACTTC; abundance: .; v_gene: TRBV5-5; j_gene: TRBJ2-7; d_gene: .
CDR3aa: CASSPDAGNQPQHF; CDR3nt: TGTGCCAGCTCACCAGACGCAGGGAATCAGCCCCAGCATTTT; abundance: .; v_gene: TRBV18; j_gene: TRBJ1-5; d_gene: .
CDR3aa: CASSRPPQRDIQYF; CDR3nt: TGTGCCAGCAGCCGCCCCCCCCAGCGCGACATTCAGTACTTC; abundance: .; v_gene: TRBV5-6; j_gene: TRBJ2-4; d_gene: .
CDR3aa: CASSEWTPFSTDTQYF; CDR3nt: TGTGCCAGCAGTGAGTGGACTCCGTTTAGCACAGATACGCAGTATTTT; abundance: .; v_gene: TRBV6-1; j_gene: TRBJ2-3; d_gene: .
CDR3aa: CASTDRGSSSYGYTF; CDR3nt: TGTGCCAGCACCGACAGGGGATCCTCGAGCTATGGCTACACCTTC; abundance: .; v_gene: TRBV19; j_gene: TRBJ1-2; d_gene: TRBD1
CDR3aa: CASSYWDRSPGGYTF; CDR3nt: TGTGCCAGCAGTTACTGGGACAGATCCCCTGGGGGCTACACCTTC; abundance: .; v_gene: TRBV6-5; j_gene: TRBJ1-2; d_gene: TRBD1
CDR3aa: CASSTRTSGHSTDTQYF; CDR3nt: TGCGCCAGCAGCACTCGGACTAGCGGGCACAGCACAGATACGCAGTATTTT; abundance: .; v_gene: TRBV5-1; j_gene: TRBJ2-3; d_gene: TRBD2
CDR3aa: CASSLVSVTGELFF; CDR3nt: TGCGCCAGCAGCTTGGTGTCAGTGACCGGGGAGCTGTTTTTT; abundance: once; v_gene: TRBV5-1; j_gene: TRBJ2-2; d_gene: .
CDR3aa: CSVEEGQRVNYGYTF; CDR3nt: TGCAGCGTTGAAGAAGGGCAGAGGGTAAACTATGGCTACACCTTC; abundance: .; v_gene: TRBV29-1; j_gene: TRBJ1-2; d_gene: .
CDR3aa: CASSKKTSDYEQYF; CDR3nt: TGTGCCAGCAGCAAGAAGACTAGCGACTACGAGCAGTACTTC; abundance: .; v_gene: TRBV7-9; j_gene: TRBJ2-7; d_gene: TRBD2
CDR3aa: CASSLSQAGEKAFF; CDR3nt: TGTGCCAGCAGCCTTAGCCAAGCCGGTGAAAAAGCTTTCTTT; abundance: once; v_gene: TRBV9; j_gene: TRBJ1-1; d_gene: .
CDR3aa: CASSADRVNTEAFF; CDR3nt: TGTGCCAGCAGCGCAGACAGGGTGAACACTGAAGCTTTCTTT; abundance: .; v_gene: TRBV9; j_gene: TRBJ1-1; d_gene: TRBD1
CDR3aa: CASSEGMGGSRYEQYF; CDR3nt: TGTGCCAGCAGTGAGGGAATGGGGGGTAGTCGATACGAGCAGTACTTC; abundance: .; v_gene: TRBV2; j_gene: TRBJ2-7; d_gene: .
CDR3aa: CASRGQGGRGNQPQHF; CDR3nt: TGTGCCAGCAGGGGCCAGGGCGGCAGGGGGAATCAGCCCCAGCATTTT; abundance: .; v_gene: TRBV25-1; j_gene: TRBJ1-5; d_gene: TRBD1
CDR3aa: CASSARDTYTGELFF; CDR3nt: TGTGCCAGTAGTGCCCGGGACACTTACACCGGGGAGCTGTTTTTT; abundance: .; v_gene: TRBV19; j_gene: TRBJ2-2; d_gene: .
CDR3aa: CATSSPGQGVGNSPLHF; CDR3nt: TGTGCCACCAGCTCCCCGGGACAGGGCGTCGGGAATTCACCCCTCCACTTT; abundance: .; v_gene: TRBV15; j_gene: TRBJ1-6; d_gene: TRBD1
CDR3aa: CASSLAWQGANGYTF; CDR3nt: TGTGCCAGCAGCTTAGCGTGGCAGGGGGCAAATGGCTACACCTTC; abundance: .; v_gene: TRBV7-2; j_gene: TRBJ1-2; d_gene: TRBD1
CDR3aa: CASSLGDLRVAGVPYEQYF; CDR3nt: TGTGCCAGCAGCTTAGGGGACCTGAGGGTAGCGGGGGTGCCCTACGAGCAGTACTTC; abundance: .; v_gene: TRBV11-2; j_gene: TRBJ2-7; d_gene: TRBD2
CDR3aa: CASSLGSGWGVETQYF; CDR3nt: TGTGCCAGCAGCTTGGGTAGCGGCTGGGGGGTGGAGACCCAGTACTTC; abundance: .; v_gene: TRBV5-4; j_gene: TRBJ2-5; d_gene: .
CDR3aa: CAAGSSGNLNEQFF; CDR3nt: TGTGCTGCCGGGTCTAGCGGAAACCTCAATGAGCAGTTCTTC; abundance: .; v_gene: TRBV4-2; j_gene: TRBJ2-1; d_gene: TRBD2
CDR3aa: CASRRQGRDNSPLHF; CDR3nt: TGTGCCAGCAGACGCCAAGGGCGGGATAATTCACCCCTCCACTTT; abundance: once; v_gene: TRBV6-6; j_gene: TRBJ1-6; d_gene: .
CDR3aa: CASGGRYDTEAFF; CDR3nt: TGTGCTAGTGGGGGGCGGTACGACACTGAAGCTTTCTTT; abundance: .; v_gene: TRBV12-5; j_gene: TRBJ1-1; d_gene: .
CDR3aa: CASKILADGAYEQYF; CDR3nt: TGTGCCAGCAAAATACTAGCGGACGGAGCTTACGAGCAGTACTTC; abundance: .; v_gene: TRBV6-1; j_gene: TRBJ2-7; d_gene: TRBD2
CDR3aa: CASSVGVLTESATNEKLFF; CDR3nt: TGTGCCAGCAGCGTAGGTGTCCTGACAGAGAGTGCAACTAATGAAAAACTGTTTTTT; abundance: .; v_gene: TRBV9; j_gene: TRBJ1-4; d_gene: .
CDR3aa: CASSYGAGESSDTQYF; CDR3nt: TGTGCCAGCAGTTACGGGGCGGGAGAATCATCAGATACGCAGTATTTT; abundance: .; v_gene: TRBV6-5; j_gene: TRBJ2-3; d_gene: TRBD2
CDR3aa: CASSPALSATNEKLFF; CDR3nt: TGTGCCAGCTCACCAGCCCTTTCGGCAACTAATGAAAAACTGTTTTTT; abundance: .; v_gene: TRBV18; j_gene: TRBJ1-4; d_gene: .
CDR3aa: CASSHPEAGGPNYGYTF; CDR3nt: TGTGCCAGCAGCCACCCTGAGGCAGGGGGCCCTAACTATGGCTACACCTTC; abundance: .; v_gene: TRBV7-2; j_gene: TRBJ1-2; d_gene: TRBD1
CDR3aa: CASSLGQFYEQYF; CDR3nt: TGTGCCAGTAGTCTGGGACAGTTCTACGAGCAGTACTTC; abundance: once; v_gene: TRBV19; j_gene: TRBJ2-7; d_gene: TRBD1
CDR3aa: CASSFSPTGEKLFF; CDR3nt: TGTGCCAGCAGCTTCTCTCCGACAGGGGAAAAACTGTTTTTT; abundance: .; v_gene: TRBV7-9; j_gene: TRBJ1-4; d_gene: TRBD1
CDR3aa: CASSFAGVGNQPQHF; CDR3nt: TGTGCCAGCAGTTTTGCAGGGGTAGGCAATCAGCCCCAGCATTTT; abundance: .; v_gene: TRBV27; j_gene: TRBJ1-5; d_gene: .
CDR3aa: CASSLKAESTEAFF; CDR3nt: TGTGCCAGCAGCTTAAAGGCGGAGTCCACTGAAGCTTTCTTT; abundance: .; v_gene: TRBV7-9; j_gene: TRBJ1-1; d_gene: .
CDR3aa: CASSSITGDNEQFF; CDR3nt: TGTGCCAGCAGCTCTATAACAGGGGACAATGAGCAGTTCTTC; abundance: .; v_gene: TRBV7-2; j_gene: TRBJ2-1; d_gene: TRBD1
CDR3aa: CASSLGRSSGEKLFF; CDR3nt: TGTGCCAGCAGCTTAGGGCGGAGTTCTGGTGAAAAACTGTTTTTT; abundance: .; v_gene: TRBV11-2; j_gene: TRBJ1-4; d_gene: .
CDR3aa: CASRAYPSGGRDTQYF; CDR3nt: TGTGCCAGCAGGGCTTACCCTAGCGGGGGGCGGGATACGCAGTATTTT; abundance: .; v_gene: TRBV2; j_gene: TRBJ2-3; d_gene: TRBD2
CDR3aa: CASRLRQGDTGELFF; CDR3nt: TGTGCCAGCAGACTACGACAGGGTGACACCGGGGAGCTGTTTTTT; abundance: .; v_gene: TRBV7-6; j_gene: TRBJ2-2; d_gene: TRBD1
CDR3aa: CAWGPGNTEAFF; CDR3nt: TGTGCCTGGGGGCCAGGGAACACTGAAGCTTTCTTT; abundance: few; v_gene: TRBV30; j_gene: TRBJ1-1; d_gene: .
CDR3aa: CASSEGTSRYNEQFF; CDR3nt: TGCGCCAGCAGCGAGGGGACTAGTCGTTACAATGAGCAGTTCTTC; abundance: .; v_gene: TRBV5-1; j_gene: TRBJ2-1; d_gene: TRBD2
CDR3aa: CASSYSRDTEAFF; CDR3nt: TGTGCCAGCAGTTACTCGAGGGACACTGAAGCTTTCTTT; abundance: .; v_gene: TRBV6-5; j_gene: TRBJ1-1; d_gene: .
CDR3aa: CASSLKQGRVNTIYF; CDR3nt: TGTGCCAGCAGCTTAAAGCAGGGGAGAGTAAACACCATATATTTT; abundance: few; v_gene: TRBV7-2; j_gene: TRBJ1-3; d_gene: .
CDR3aa: CASRKGQGIIDEQYF; CDR3nt: TGTGCCAGCAGGAAAGGACAGGGGATTATTGACGAGCAGTACTTC; abundance: .; v_gene: TRBV7-8; j_gene: TRBJ2-7; d_gene: TRBD1
CDR3aa: CASSFGLAGETQYF; CDR3nt: TGTGCCAGCAGCTTTGGTCTAGCGGGGGAGACCCAGTACTTC; abundance: .; v_gene: TRBV5-4; j_gene: TRBJ2-5; d_gene: TRBD2
CDR3aa: CASRPQGFGGELFF; CDR3nt: TGTGCCAGCAGACCTCAGGGGTTTGGCGGGGAGCTGTTTTTT; abundance: .; v_gene: TRBV11-2; j_gene: TRBJ2-2; d_gene: .
CDR3aa: CASSLPRGGLGANVLTF; CDR3nt: TGTGCCAGCAGCTTACCCCGTGGGGGGTTGGGGGCCAACGTCCTGACTTTC; abundance: .; v_gene: TRBV11-2; j_gene: TRBJ2-6; d_gene: .
CDR3aa: CASSLWTSGTDEQFF; CDR3nt: TGTGCCAGCAGCTTGTGGACTAGCGGTACGGATGAGCAGTTCTTC; abundance: .; v_gene: TRBV5-4; j_gene: TRBJ2-1; d_gene: TRBD2
CDR3aa: CASSPNRDQPQHF; CDR3nt: TGTGCCAGCAGCCCCAACAGGGATCAGCCCCAGCATTTT; abundance: .; v_gene: TRBV7-2; j_gene: TRBJ1-5; d_gene: .
CDR3aa: CASSGRADTQYF; CDR3nt: TGTGCCAGCTCAGGGCGCGCAGATACGCAGTATTTT; abundance: .; v_gene: TRBV11-3; j_gene: TRBJ2-3; d_gene: .
CDR3aa: CASSQETAGGRTSEQYF; CDR3nt: TGCGCCAGCAGCCAAGAAACCGCTGGCGGGAGGACCTCCGAGCAGTACTTC; abundance: .; v_gene: TRBV4-3; j_gene: TRBJ2-7; d_gene: TRBD2
CDR3aa: CASTLEMGGTQFF; CDR3nt: TGTGCCAGCACACTAGAGATGGGGGGAACGCAGTTCTTC; abundance: .; v_gene: TRBV2; j_gene: TRBJ2-1; d_gene: .
CDR3aa: CASSYQGGTIYEQYF; CDR3nt: TGTGCCAGCAGTTACCAAGGCGGGACTATATACGAGCAGTACTTC; abundance: .; v_gene: TRBV6-5; j_gene: TRBJ2-7; d_gene: TRBD2
CDR3aa: CASSLGGSSSYNEQFF; CDR3nt: TGCGCCAGCAGCTTAGGCGGGAGTTCCTCCTACAATGAGCAGTTCTTC; abundance: .; v_gene: TRBV5-1; j_gene: TRBJ2-1; d_gene: TRBD2